The next 28 T cell receptor beta chains were all read from a single sample in a study of cytomegalovirus exposure and HLA in healthy donors. In the PCR, 60 Vbeta and 13 Jbeta primers were used. Sequencing was performed with immunoSEQ multiplex PCR; in TCRdb, only in-frame clones are kept and a portion is missing. The sample has about 76,000 clones; approximately 72% are singletons. Sequenced material: PBMCs. All receptors derive from a woman between 40 and 55 years old in good health and CMV-seropositive.

This chain connects TRBV30 to TRBJ1-1, with 8 bases that match TRBD1. J lost 6 bases, V lost 3 bases, and 9 bases had no gene match. CDR3 length: 14 amino acids. Germline values: CDR1 GTSNPN, CDR2 SVGIG (reference sequence). CDR3 protein: CAWSIGQGFAEAFF. The DNA for the CDR3 is TGTGCCTGGAGCATCGGACAGGGATTCGCTGAAGCTTTCTTT. Combining the CDR3 with reference TRBV30 and TRBJ1-1 gives the whole variable domain SQTIHQWPATLVQPVGSPLSLECTVEGTSNPNLYWYRQAAGRGLQLLFYSVGIGQISSEVPQNLSASRPQDRQFILSSKKLLLSDSGFYLCAWSIGQGFAEAFFGQGTRLTVV.

CDR3 protein: CASSLDREKQYF. In DNA form, the CDR3 reads TGTGCCAGCAGCTTAGATCGCGAAAAGCAGTACTTC. The V call is TRBV11-2, the J call TRBJ2-7; no definite D call. V was shortened by 0 bases and J by 8 bases, with 8 bases between the two germline ends. CDR1 is SGHAT, CDR2 FQNNGV, per germline. CDR3 length: 12 amino acids.

This chain joins TRBV19 and TRBJ2-7, with 8 bases identical to TRBD1. The CDR3 contains 14 residues. V was clipped by 3 bases and J by 5 bases; unmatched bases: 6. The V gene's germline CDR1 is LNHDA and CDR2 SQIVND (reference sequence). In nucleotides, the CDR3 is TGTGCCAGTAGTATGGCTCAGGGGGCGAACGAGCAGTACTTC. It yields the protein CASSMAQGANEQYF.

This chain connects TRBV18 to TRBJ2-6; possibly TRBD2 for D (6 bases). CDR3 length: 18 residues. V was clipped by 3 bases and J by 4 bases, with 19 bases between them. The germline V gene encodes CDR1 KGHSH and CDR2 LQKENI. The CDR3 bases are TGTGCCAGCTCACCGGGGTTGGCGGGGCTAGGAGGGGCCAACGTCCTGACTTTC. As protein: CASSPGLAGLGGANVLTF.

The V gene is TRBV18, the J gene TRBJ2-4, with 8 bases matching TRBD1. After removal of 3 bases from V and 0 bases from J, the junction contained 10 bases not matched to a gene. This CDR3 is 18 amino acids long. Germline lookup yields CDR1 KGHSH and CDR2 LQKENI. The CDR3 DNA is TGTGCCAGCTCACCTAGGGACAGGAGACCCCTAGCCAAAAACATTCAGTACTTC. Protein sequence: CASSPRDRRPLAKNIQYF.

The chain has TRBV11-3 and TRBJ2-7, with a possible D match to TRBD1 (5 bases). CDR3 length: 15 residues. Between the trimmed V and J ends, which lost 1 base and 3 bases, there was a span of 13 bases. Looked up from germline, CDR1 is SGHNT and CDR2 is YENEEA. The CDR3 region has the DNA TGTGCCAGCAGCTTAGGCCAACAGGCCCTCTACGAGCAGTACTTC. Translating it yields CASSLGQQALYEQYF.

This chain connects TRBV10-1 to TRBJ2-1; 12 nucleotides match TRBD2. The germline V gene encodes CDR1 WNHNN and CDR2 SYGVQD (reference sequence). The CDR3 has 20 amino acids. Losses at the gene ends were 0 bases for V and 3 bases for J; bases not matched to a gene: 12. The CDR3, as DNA: TGCGCCAGCAGTGAGTCTAGGACTAGCGGGGCCCGTAGGTGCTACAATGAGCAGTTCTTC. Amino acids: CASSESRTSGARRCYNEQFF.

V gene TRBV27 combines with J gene TRBJ2-5; TRBD2 matches 7 bases. Looked up from germline, CDR1 is MNHEY and CDR2 is SMNVEV (reference sequence). With V trimmed by 4 bases and J by 2 bases, 7 bases remained unmatched. The CDR3 has 15 amino acids. The CDR3 loop is CASSWAAGLQETQYF. For the CDR3, the DNA is TGTGCCAGCAGTTGGGCAGCGGGGTTGCAAGAGACCCAGTACTTC.

The chain employs TRBV7-2 and TRBJ2-3; D might be TRBD1 (6 bases). The CDR3 is 14 residues long. Trimming left V 7 bases short and J 0 bases short, with 11 bases between. The germline CDR1 and CDR2 sequences are SGHTA and FQGNSA. CDR3 sequence reads: CASNRQASTDTQYF. The CDR3 DNA follows: TGTGCCAGCAACCGACAGGCTAGCACAGATACGCAGTATTTT. Using reference TRBV7-2 and TRBJ2-3 for the parts outside the CDR3, the full variable domain is GAGVSQSPSNKVTEKGKDVELRCDPISGHTALYWYRQSLGQGLEFLIYFQGNSAPDKSGLPSDRFSAERTGGSVSTLTIQRTQQEDSAVYLCASNRQASTDTQYFGPGTRLTVL.

This sequence joins TRBV29-1 and TRBJ1-2; the D is unclear. Trimming stripped 3 bases from V and 8 bases from J, with 19 bases between. CDR3 size: 14 residues. Germline CDR1 reads SQVTM; CDR2 reads ANQGSEA. CDR3 protein: CSVDLKDRGYGYTF. The CDR3 DNA is TGCAGCGTTGATCTGAAGGACCGAGGGTACGGCTACACCTTC.

The sample holds one count of this clone. This chain uses TRBV7-6 with TRBJ1-5; possibly TRBD1 for D (5 bases). The length of the CDR3 is 17 residues. Germline lookup yields CDR1 SGHVS and CDR2 FNYEAQ. V was shortened by 1 base and J by 0 bases, with 13 bases between the two germline ends. The CDR3 is CASSLGGGGYSNQPQHF. DNA for the CDR3: TGTGCCAGCAGCTTAGGTGGGGGGGGGTATAGCAATCAGCCCCAGCATTTT.

Regarding this clone: The same CDR3 is also encoded by other DNA sequences in this sample. This chain uses TRBV5-4 with TRBJ1-5; D is undetermined. The CDR3 contains 12 residues. V lost 2 bases, J lost 6 bases, and 6 bases lay in between. CDR1 is SGHNT and CDR2 is YYREEE in the germline V gene (reference sequence). The CDR3 sequence is CASSLEGQPQHF. CDR3 nucleotide sequence: TGTGCCAGCAGCTTAGAGGGTCAGCCCCAGCATTTT.

CDR3 DNA sequence: TGCGCCAGCAGCTTGGACAGCCAAGCCGGGGAGCTGTTTTTT. As protein: CASSLDSQAGELFF. The rearrangement links TRBV5-1 to TRBJ2-2; D remains ambiguous. CDR1 is SGHRS and CDR2 is YFSETQ in the germline V gene. CDR3 length: 14 residues. Trimming removed 0 bases from V and 6 bases from J, with 9 bases in between.

The V gene is TRBV10-3, the J gene TRBJ2-6, with D hard to call. V lost 5 bases and J 4 bases, leaving 6 bases between the germline ends. The V gene's germline CDR1 is ENHRY and CDR2 SYGVKD. CDR3 length equals 13 residues. The CDR3 DNA is TGTGCCATCAGTAGACAAGGGGCCAACGTCCTGACTTTC. It codes for CAISRQGANVLTF.

The chain joins TRBV9 to TRBJ1-1; 11 nucleotides agree with TRBD1. The CDR3 totals 17 residues. The ends lost 1 base at V and 6 bases at J; junction bases unmatched: 11. Germline loops: CDR1 SGDLS, CDR2 YYNGEE. CDR3 region: CASSVLGGGTGGSEAFF. The CDR3 DNA reads as TGTGCCAGCAGCGTACTCGGGGGGGGGACAGGGGGATCTGAAGCTTTCTTT.

The chain combines TRBV19 with TRBJ1-2; D is unclear. V was pared by 5 bases and J by 0 bases, with 13 bases between. Germline values: CDR1 LNHDA, CDR2 SQIVND (reference sequence). The CDR3 is 15 residues long. The CDR3 DNA is TGTGCCAGTAGTGGCCAGGCGAACTCTAACTATGGCTACACCTTC. This encodes CASSGQANSNYGYTF.

V and J are TRBV2 and TRBJ1-5; TRBD1 is a possible D gene (5 bases). This CDR3 comprises 12 residues. Germline assignment: CDR1 SNHLY and CDR2 FYNNEI. The V end lost 4 bases, the J end lost 11 bases, and 12 bases lay between the germline ends. DNA of the CDR3: TGTGCCAGCAGTGGGACACCCTCTACCCAGCATTTT. Protein product: CASSGTPSTQHF.

In its sample, this clone was seen a few times. This chain joins TRBV5-8 and TRBJ1-4; 8 positions match TRBD1. V was clipped by 2 bases and J by 4 bases; unmatched bases: 7. The germline CDR1 and CDR2 sequences are SGHTS and YDEGEE. The CDR3 length is 16 residues. In DNA form, the CDR3 reads TGTGCCAGCAGCTTCAGGGGGCGAACTGGTAATGAAAAACTGTTTTTT. Translating gives CASSFRGRTGNEKLFF.

J is TRBJ2-1 and V is TRBV28; D perhaps matches TRBD2 (5 bases). V was cut by 3 bases and J by 3 bases, with 12 bases left in between. Germline assignment: CDR1 MDHEN and CDR2 SYDVKM. The CDR3 has 15 amino acids. CDR3 region: CASSFRGLGYNEQFF. DNA of the CDR3: TGTGCCAGCAGTTTTAGAGGGTTGGGCTACAATGAGCAGTTCTTC.

The chain uses TRBV5-1 and TRBJ1-4; TRBD1 matches at 9 bases. V lost 0 bases and J lost 8; bases outside the gene matches: 2. The CDR3 has 14 residues. Germline V lookup: CDR1 SGHRS, CDR2 YFSETQ. DNA of the CDR3: TGCGCCAGCAGCTTGGGAGGGACAGGGGAAAAACTGTTTTTT. Its translation: CASSLGGTGEKLFF.

This clone was seen a handful of times. The chain uses TRBV5-8 and TRBJ2-2, with 12 bases identical to TRBD1. Germline V lookup: CDR1 SGHTS, CDR2 YDEGEE. The CDR3 loop spans 16 amino acids. Trimming at V came to 6 bases and at J to 5 bases, leaving 8 bases not matched to a gene. This CDR3 reads CASTLLGQGATGELFF. Here the CDR3 DNA reads TGTGCCAGCACCCTCCTGGGACAGGGGGCGACCGGGGAGCTGTTTTTT.

The chain carries TRBV7-2 and TRBJ2-2; 10 bases align to TRBD1. CDR3 size: 17 residues. V was pared by 1 base and J by 4 bases, with 6 bases of the junction left unmatched. The V gene's germline CDR1 is SGHTA and CDR2 FQGNSA. This CDR3 reads CASSLGSGQGVTGELFF. The CDR3 nucleotides are TGTGCCAGCAGCTTAGGTTCCGGACAGGGGGTCACCGGGGAGCTGTTTTTT. Full variable domain (missing parts from reference TRBV7-2 and TRBJ2-2): GAGVSQSPSNKVTEKGKDVELRCDPISGHTALYWYRQSLGQGLEFLIYFQGNSAPDKSGLPSDRFSAERTGGSVSTLTIQRTQQEDSAVYLCASSLGSGQGVTGELFFGEGSRLTVL.

This clone was picked up one time. The chain carries TRBV6-6 and TRBJ1-3; D unclear. V was pared by 3 bases and J by 2 bases, with 8 bases between. CDR3 length: 14 residues. Germline lookup yields CDR1 MNHNY and CDR2 SVGAGI (reference sequence). The DNA for the CDR3 is TGTGCCAGCAGTTATGGAACAGCTGGAAACACCATATATTTT. This sequence encodes CASSYGTAGNTIYF.

The chain links TRBV5-5 to TRBJ2-1; possibly TRBD2 for D (6 bases). Trimming cost V 0 bases and J 2 bases, with 9 bases left between them. Germline-derived CDR1 and CDR2 are SGHKS and YYEKEE (reference sequence). The CDR3 extends over 15 amino acids. The CDR3 DNA is TGTGCCAGCAGCTTGGCCGGGGGAACCTACAATGAGCAGTTCTTC. Translation: CASSLAGGTYNEQFF.

The chain has TRBV28 and TRBJ1-1, with D perhaps matching TRBD1 (6 bases). The V and J ends lost 3 bases and 6 bases respectively, with 11 bases between them. Looked up from germline, CDR1 is MDHEN and CDR2 is SYDVKM. CDR3 length: 13 residues. The DNA of the CDR3 is TGTGCCAGCAGTTTCTACAGGGCCGCTGAAGCTTTCTTT. Protein product: CASSFYRAAEAFF.

The V gene is TRBV7-9, the J gene TRBJ1-5; the match to TRBD1 covers 9 bases. The ends lost 5 bases at V and 12 bases at J; junction bases unmatched: 2. Germline-derived CDR1 and CDR2 are SEHNR and FQNEAQ (reference sequence). The CDR3 has 11 amino acids. CDR3: CASSDRGVQHF. CDR3 coding DNA: TGTGCCAGCAGCGACAGGGGGGTCCAGCATTTT.

The rearrangement uses TRBV5-1 and TRBJ1-4, with TRBD1 matching over 8 bases. CDR3 length: 15 amino acids. J gave up 4 bases and V 4 bases, and 6 bases lay outside the gene matches. CDR1 is SGHRS, CDR2 YFSETQ, per germline. As DNA, the CDR3 is TGCGCCAGCAGCCCCCAGGGGGCTGGTAATGAAAAACTGTTTTTT. The encoded protein is CASSPQGAGNEKLFF.

The chain carries TRBV7-3 and TRBJ2-7, with 9 bases lining up with TRBD2. Unmatched junction bases numbered 7, after V lost 5 bases and J lost 5 bases. The germline gives CDR1 SGHTA, CDR2 FQGTGA. The CDR3 sequence is 14 residues long. The CDR3 sequence: CASSPSAGGNEQYF. Here the CDR3 DNA reads TGTGCCAGCAGCCCCTCAGCGGGAGGCAACGAGCAGTACTTC.